This TCR beta chain derives from a study of shared clonotypes between healthy human individuals. Genomic DNA belonging to each subset was distributed in equal measure over several immunoSEQ plates. Sequencing used immunoSEQ multiplex PCR; TCRdb keeps in-frame clones, though not all of them. The profile shows about half a million clones, approximately 85% of them singletons. The CDR3 consists of 16 residues. Trimming removed 4 bases from V and 7 bases from J; junction bases left unmatched: 12. CDR1 SGHKS and CDR2 YYEKEE come from the germline V gene (reference sequence). Every one of the donors was a Caucasian adult that lived in Nashville, Tennessee.

The V gene is TRBV5-5, the J gene TRBJ2-1; 9 nucleotides line up with TRBD2. Sequenced: PBMCs. The TCR originated in a woman aged 35 to 49 in good health. Some clones in this sample may be carry-over from other donors' samples. CDR3 sequence (DNA): TGTGCCAGCAGCCGCCAGGGACTAGCAGGAAGGAATGAGCAGTTCTTC. This codes for CASSRQGLAGRNEQFF.